These 30 T cell receptor beta chains originate from one sample sequenced in a study of T cell clusters in autoimmune cytopenias. TRB rearrangements were amplified by touch-down multiplex PCR with mixed TRB-A/B primers. TCRdb reprocessed the multiplex PCR reads, keeping one entry per CDR3 protein, no DNA. The sample yields about 3,200 distinct CDR3 sequences, of which the top ten take up roughly 29%. TRB amplification used 200 to 250 ng of peripheral blood genomic DNA. Sequenced input: peripheral blood. All receptors come from a human donor with an autoimmune cytopenia or autoimmune hepatitis (not recorded which).

By frequency, this clonotype registers medium-sized. V is TRBV15 and J is TRBJ1-1. The germline V gene encodes CDR1 LNHNV and CDR2 YYDKDF (reference sequence). This CDR3 has 13 residues. The CDR3: CATSRAQNTEAFF.

Frequency places this clonotype as medium-sized. The rearrangement links TRBV19 to TRBJ2-7; lacking DNA, the TRBD1 call made by TCRdb goes unchecked. Per germline, CDR1 LNHDA and CDR2 SQIVND (reference sequence). The CDR3 totals 16 residues. The CDR3 region is CASSMERTGSPYEQYF.

Its frequency marks this clonotype as medium-sized (0.01 to 0.1%). The rearrangement uses TRBV11-3 and TRBJ2-7; TCRdb selects TRBD1, and the lack of DNA leaves this call unchecked. Germline V gives CDR1 SGHNT, CDR2 YENEEA. CDR3 length equals 14 residues. Here the CDR3 reads CASSSRTGSDEQYF.

This clonotype registers medium-sized by frequency. The rearrangement links TRBV27 to TRBJ1-1; without DNA, the TCRdb call of TRBD1 cannot be checked. CDR1 is MNHEY and CDR2 is SMNVEV in the germline V gene (reference sequence). The CDR3 spans 11 residues. The CDR3 region is CASSWGGEAFF.

V and J are TRBV12-3 or TRBV12-4 and TRBJ1-3. The CDR3 has 15 amino acids. The CDR3 here is CASITDSGPGNTIYF.

The gene calls are TRBV6-1 and TRBJ2-2; TCRdb calls TRBD2, which cannot be checked without DNA. The germline CDR1 and CDR2 sequences are MNHNS and SASEGT. The length of the CDR3 is 15 residues. The CDR3 loop reads CASRLEGLVTGELFF.

V gene TRBV7-2 combines with J gene TRBJ1-5; TCRdb indicates TRBD1, and absent DNA this call remains unverified. This CDR3 has 15 amino acids. CDR1 SGHTA and CDR2 FQGNSA come from the germline V gene. The CDR3 loop is CASSARDRVGQPQHF.

By frequency, this clonotype registers medium-sized. The chain is built from TRBV30 and TRBJ2-1; with no DNA, the TCRdb D assignment of TRBD1 cannot be verified. The CDR3 totals 13 residues. Germline V lookup: CDR1 GTSNPN, CDR2 SVGIG (reference sequence). The CDR3 loop reads CAWSPPGPSRPFF.

The chain links TRBV7-6 to TRBJ2-3; absent DNA, TCRdb's TRBD1 call cannot be checked. Germline V gene lookup returns CDR1 SGHVS and CDR2 FNYEAQ. The CDR3 loop spans 15 amino acids. CDR3 sequence: CASTAQGASTDTQYF.

Its frequency marks this clonotype as medium-sized. The rearrangement joins TRBV6-5 to TRBJ2-1; the D call of TRBD1 rests on TCRdb alone, since no DNA is present to check it. In germline, CDR1 is MNHEY, CDR2 SVGAGI. The CDR3 length is 12 residues. The CDR3 loop reads CASLSGNNEQFF.

The rearrangement links TRBV12-3 or TRBV12-4 to TRBJ2-3. CDR3 size: 16 residues. The CDR3 here is CASSFWLVSRTDTQYF.

The genes are TRBV6-1 and TRBJ1-1; TCRdb's D gene call, TRBD1, goes unchecked for lack of DNA. Germline V gene sequence: CDR1 MNHNS, CDR2 SASEGT. There are 13 residues in the CDR3. The CDR3 loop is CASSAGGKTEAFF.

This clonotype is classed as medium-sized by frequency. The chain carries TRBV27 and TRBJ2-5; TCRdb names TRBD1, which stays unverified in the absence of DNA. The germline V gene encodes CDR1 MNHEY and CDR2 SMNVEV (reference sequence). CDR3 size: 14 residues. The CDR3 loop reads CASSLGRGQETQYF.

The chain uses TRBV27 and TRBJ2-1; TCRdb selects TRBD1, and the lack of DNA leaves this call unchecked. The CDR3 totals 13 residues. Germline CDR1 reads MNHEY; CDR2 reads SMNVEV (reference sequence). CDR3 in amino acids: CASRPGTYNEQFF.

This clonotype counts as medium-sized by frequency. V usage is TRBV6-1 and J usage is TRBJ2-3; the TCRdb D gene call, TRBD1, has no DNA to confirm it. Germline V CDR1 and CDR2: MNHNS, SASEGT. This CDR3 has 15 amino acids. The chain's CDR3 is CASSLQGLSTDTQYF.

The chain uses TRBV11-3 and TRBJ2-6. Germline-derived CDR1 and CDR2 are SGHNT and YENEEA. The CDR3 length is 15 residues. The CDR3 protein is CASTQSLSGANVLTF.

This chain uses TRBV11-3 with TRBJ2-7; the TRBD1 assignment by TCRdb is unverifiable without DNA. Per the germline V gene, CDR1 is SGHNT and CDR2 is YENEEA. This CDR3 has 14 residues. The CDR3 protein is CASSWGQGSYEQYF.

This clonotype registers medium-sized by frequency. The CDR3 sequence: CASSLFRTGGYNEQFF. The V and J genes are TRBV5-6 and TRBJ2-1; TCRdb outputs TRBD1, but without DNA this stays unchecked. CDR3 size: 16 residues. Germline values: CDR1 SGHDT, CDR2 YYEEEE.

V usage is TRBV10-3 and J usage is TRBJ1-4; TCRdb proposes TRBD1, but this gene call is untestable without DNA. The CDR3 is 15 amino acids. Germline CDR1 is ENHRY and CDR2 is SYGVKD. This CDR3 is CAISEFGQGAEKLFF.

V and J are TRBV10-2 and TRBJ2-1. CDR3 length: 14 amino acids. Germline V gene lookup returns CDR1 WSHSY and CDR2 SAAADI. CDR3 sequence: CASKEQSSYNEQFF.

The rearrangement joins TRBV6-5 to TRBJ1-1. The CDR3 sequence is 14 residues long. From germline, CDR1 is MNHEY and CDR2 SVGAGI. CDR3 in amino acids: CASSEGLLNTEAFF.

This chain uses TRBV30 with TRBJ1-5. CDR1 and CDR2 (germline): GTSNPN, SVGIG (reference sequence). CDR3 length equals 13 residues. The CDR3 sequence is CAWSGVSNQPQHF.

This chain uses TRBV5-6 with TRBJ2-7. The CDR3 loop spans 14 amino acids. Germline CDR1 and CDR2: SGHDT and YYEEEE. CDR3 amino acids: CASSLYGSSYEQYF.

This clonotype is classed as medium-sized by frequency. CDR3: CAWSGEGEYVLTF. The gene calls are TRBV30 and TRBJ2-6; TCRdb's D call of TRBD2 is untestable without DNA. This CDR3 spans 13 amino acids. Germline assignment: CDR1 GTSNPN and CDR2 SVGIG (reference sequence).

The J gene is TRBJ2-5, the V gene TRBV7-6; the TRBD2 assignment by TCRdb is unverifiable without DNA. Germline V gene lookup returns CDR1 SGHVS and CDR2 FNYEAQ. The CDR3 loop spans 17 amino acids. The CDR3 sequence: CASSFAAGGRSGETQYF. Full variable domain (rest looked up from reference TRBV7-6 and TRBJ2-5): GAGVSQSPRYKVTKRGQDVALRCDPISGHVSLYWYRQALGQGPEFLTYFNYEAQQDKSGLPNDRFSAERPEGSISTLTIQRTEQRDSAMYRCASSFAAGGRSGETQYFGPGTRLLVL.

Judged by frequency, this clonotype is medium-sized. The V call is TRBV13, the J call TRBJ2-5; TCRdb outputs TRBD2, but without DNA this stays unchecked. Germline CDR1 and CDR2: PRHDT and FYEKMQ (reference sequence). This CDR3 region has 13 residues. The CDR3: CASSLRGRETQYF.

The chain joins TRBV13 to TRBJ1-3; TCRdb names TRBD1, which stays unverified in the absence of DNA. The V gene's germline CDR1 is PRHDT and CDR2 FYEKMQ (reference sequence). The CDR3 has 16 amino acids. The CDR3 protein is CASSPPVAGSGNTIYF.

In terms of frequency, this clonotype is medium-sized (0.01 to 0.1%). The genes are TRBV29-1 and TRBJ1-1; TCRdb selects TRBD1, and the lack of DNA leaves this call unchecked. The germline V gene has CDR1 SQVTM and CDR2 ANQGSEA. This CDR3 comprises 13 residues. The CDR3 here is CSVEAGVGVEAFF.

The chain joins TRBV15 to TRBJ1-2; TCRdb names TRBD1, which stays unverified in the absence of DNA. This CDR3 comprises 16 residues. Germline V gene lookup returns CDR1 LNHNV and CDR2 YYDKDF (reference sequence). The CDR3 loop reads CATSRDGQGPIYGYTF.

CDR3: CASSLEIGLAGNEQFF. V and J are TRBV11-3 and TRBJ2-1; TCRdb picks TRBD2, but there is no DNA to check that call. The germline V gene has CDR1 SGHNT and CDR2 YENEEA. CDR3 length: 16 amino acids.